Sequencing of this T cell receptor beta chain was carried out in a study of CD8 T cells in Susac syndrome (dated by TCRdb to between 2018 and 2021). For the wider study: Repertoire sequencing was used to test whether CD8+ T cell activation and differentiation in Susac syndrome was antigen driven.

RNA was extracted with the RNeasy kit and about 0.5 to 1 ug was reverse transcribed using random hexamers. The immunoSEQ multiplex PCR assay, covering 54 Vbeta and 13 Jbeta segments, was used to amplify TCR beta CDR3 regions. To correct PCR amplification bias, a synthetic template baseline was used for both primer optimization and computational correction. The study's processing was this. Only productive sequences were kept, with reads annotated to V, D and J genes according to IMGT and analyzed in immunoSEQ Analyzer. Clonality was computed as one minus Shannon entropy normalized by log2 of the number of productive unique sequences. For each patient and control, public and private clones were evaluated among the 100 most prevalent clones. Susac-specific clones were defined as absent from healthy and MS cohorts, 1052 published viral clones and other ImmuneACCESS disease sequences. Starting from the raw public reads, TCRdb applied fastp trimming at Q25, assembled clones with MiXCR and retained in-frame beta chains. CDR3 protein duplicates are merged, each entry listing the most common genes and DNA. The V and J calls come from TCRdb's annotation, not from the publication. Counted in this sample were 200,000 to 250,000 distinct CDR3 sequences; 95% of them appeared once. The ten top clones hold around 0.08% of the sample.

Summary of the overall study and its limitations: The TCR sequencing and HLA analysis was acknowledged to have included a relatively small number of individuals.

Peripheral blood CD8+ and CD4+ T cells from healthy donors, Susac syndrome patients and multiple sclerosis patients were profiled by high-throughput TCR beta sequencing. Multiple sclerosis controls were treatment-naive patients with stable or active relapsing-remitting disease fulfilling revised McDonald criteria. Bulk CD8+ and CD4+ T cells were purified by magnetic negative isolation, whereas CD8+ TEMRA cells were enriched by FACS. Blood was collected in EDTA tubes and processed within 24 hours, with PBMCs isolated through density gradient centrifugation. PBMCs intended for TCR sequencing were cryopreserved in liquid nitrogen and thawed later in a water bath at 37 degrees C. Purity of sorted or isolated CD4+, CD8+ and CD8+ TEMRA cells was at least 90%. With respect to this clonotype: No antigen is known for it. The record has no base qualities; no much larger clone is one base away.

The specimen sequenced was CD4+ T cells from PBMCs. The receptor was derived from a human donor with multiple sclerosis.

The CDR3 is CATPGQVNYGYTF. The nucleotide sequence reads TGTGCCACTCCGGGACAGGTTAACTATGGCTACACCTTC. The sequence joins TRBV24-1 to TRBJ1-2, with 8 middle bases fitting TRBD1. Ends trimmed: V by 10 bases, J by 1 base; bases unmatched to a gene: 4. Looking up the germline V gene yields CDR1 KGHDR and CDR2 SFDVKD. The CDR3 measures 13 amino acids from cysteine to phenylalanine. Just the 39-base CDR3 DNA is kept, in frame starting at base 1.